By sample fraction, the clone carrying this T cell receptor (beta chain) is medium-sized. The target antigen is unknown. The data belong to a study of spatial heterogeneity in lung cancer. Overall study: Consistently, beta-chain sequences turned up in larger numbers than alpha-chain sequences did. Study-wide results and caveats: In tumors, expanded intratumoral alpha and beta TCR counts tracked mutation counts.

CDR1 is SQVTM, CDR2 ANQGSEA, per germline. After removal of 8 bases from V and 9 bases from J, the junction contained 10 bases not matched to a gene. The length of the CDR3 is 13 residues. The sample's time point: sample taken at primary tumor resection. Sequencing of whole RNA from tumor, nontumor lung or frozen PBMC involved no sorting. TCRdb re-called the 5' RACE reads with MiXCR, one entry per CDR3 protein. The repertoire has about 6,000 distinct CDR3 sequences, 14% of them found once; the top ten carry around 11%. This chain connects TRBV29-1 to TRBJ2-1; 10 positions agree with TRBD2. The receptor was isolated from a male donor with early-stage non-small cell lung cancer. The specimen comprised lung tumor tissue, sampled at surgery. CDR3 coding DNA: TGCAGCTCGAGCGGGAGGGCCGTGTTTGAGCAGTTCTTC. This sequence encodes CSSSGRAVFEQFF.